This T cell receptor beta chain is from a study of blood T cells in healthy people across ages. Sample-barcoded 5' priming and a J-beta primer mix drove a second PCR of about 7 to 11 cycles. From the 5' RACE reads, TCRdb called clonotypes with MiXCR, one entry per CDR3 protein. The sample carries over a million distinct CDR3 sequences, almost 60% recorded once. Isolating PBMCs gave at least 6 million of these cells per sample. Samples each yielded at least 6 micrograms of total RNA. Germline V CDR1 and CDR2: DFQATT, SNEGSKA (reference sequence). The germline V and J ends were trimmed by 5 bases and 5 bases, with 16 bases remaining between them. CDR3 size: 15 residues. A word on this clonotype: The target antigen is unknown.

General observations from the study: While age rose, TCR beta diversity per million T cells dropped in a roughly linear way.

Material: blood. The sequence came from a man aged 18 to 30 in good health. The genes are TRBV20-1 and TRBJ1-6, with a weak D call TRBD1 (6 bases). The CDR3: CSASTGMINNSPLHF. As DNA, the CDR3 is TGCAGTGCTTCAACAGGGATGATAAATAATTCACCCCTCCACTTT.